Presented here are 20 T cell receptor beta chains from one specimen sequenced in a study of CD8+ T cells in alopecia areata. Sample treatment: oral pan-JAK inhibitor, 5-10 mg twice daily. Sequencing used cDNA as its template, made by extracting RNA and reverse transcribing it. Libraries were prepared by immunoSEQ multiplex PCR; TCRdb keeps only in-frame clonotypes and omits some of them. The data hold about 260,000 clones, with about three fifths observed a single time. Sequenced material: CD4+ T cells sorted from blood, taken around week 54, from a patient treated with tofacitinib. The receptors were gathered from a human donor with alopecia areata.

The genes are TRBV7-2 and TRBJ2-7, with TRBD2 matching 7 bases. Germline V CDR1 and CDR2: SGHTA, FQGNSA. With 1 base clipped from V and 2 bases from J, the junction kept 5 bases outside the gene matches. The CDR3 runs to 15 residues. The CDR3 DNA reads TGTGCCAGCAGCTTAGAAAGCCTAGCGGCCTACGAGCAGTACTTC. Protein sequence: CASSLESLAAYEQYF.

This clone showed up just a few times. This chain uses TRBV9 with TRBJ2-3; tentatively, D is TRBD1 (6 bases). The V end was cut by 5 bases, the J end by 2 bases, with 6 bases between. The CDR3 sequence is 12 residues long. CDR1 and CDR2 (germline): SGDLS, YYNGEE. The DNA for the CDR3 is TGTGCCAGCAGGGGGGCCACAGATACGCAGTATTTT. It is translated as CASRGATDTQYF.

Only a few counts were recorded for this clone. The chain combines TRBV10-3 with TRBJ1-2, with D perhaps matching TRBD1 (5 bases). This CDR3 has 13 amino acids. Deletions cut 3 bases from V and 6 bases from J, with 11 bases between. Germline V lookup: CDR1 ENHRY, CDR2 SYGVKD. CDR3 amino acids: CAISDSTAHGYTF. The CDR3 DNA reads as TGTGCCATCAGTGACTCGACAGCCCATGGCTACACCTTC.

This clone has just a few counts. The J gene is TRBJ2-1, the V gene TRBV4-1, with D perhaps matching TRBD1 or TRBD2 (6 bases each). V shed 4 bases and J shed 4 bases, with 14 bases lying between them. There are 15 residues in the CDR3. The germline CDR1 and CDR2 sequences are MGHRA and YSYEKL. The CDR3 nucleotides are TGCGCCAGCAGCCGCCTGGGGGGCACATACAATGAGCAGTTCTTC. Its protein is CASSRLGGTYNEQFF.

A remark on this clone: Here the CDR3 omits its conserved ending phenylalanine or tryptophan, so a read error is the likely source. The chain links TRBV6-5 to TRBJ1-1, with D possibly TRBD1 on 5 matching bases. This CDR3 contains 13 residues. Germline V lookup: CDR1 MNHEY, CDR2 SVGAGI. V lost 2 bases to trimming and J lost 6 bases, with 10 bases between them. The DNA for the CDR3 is TGTGCCAGCAGTTACGGGGAAGGGGCTGAAGCTTTCCTT. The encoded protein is CASSYGEGAEAFL.

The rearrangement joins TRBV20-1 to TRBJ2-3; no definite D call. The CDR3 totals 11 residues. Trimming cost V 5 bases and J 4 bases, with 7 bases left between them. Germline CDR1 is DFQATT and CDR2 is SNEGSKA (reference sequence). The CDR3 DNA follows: TGCAGTGCTTCTCAGGCAGATACGCAGTATTTT. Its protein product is CSASQADTQYF.

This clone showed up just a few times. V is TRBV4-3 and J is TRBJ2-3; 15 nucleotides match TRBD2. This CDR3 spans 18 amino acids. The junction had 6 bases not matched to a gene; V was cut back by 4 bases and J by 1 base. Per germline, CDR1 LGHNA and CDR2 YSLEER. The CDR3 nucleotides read TGCGCCAGCAGCCCCAGGACTAGCGGGGGGGCGGGCACAGATACGCAGTATTTT. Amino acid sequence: CASSPRTSGGAGTDTQYF.

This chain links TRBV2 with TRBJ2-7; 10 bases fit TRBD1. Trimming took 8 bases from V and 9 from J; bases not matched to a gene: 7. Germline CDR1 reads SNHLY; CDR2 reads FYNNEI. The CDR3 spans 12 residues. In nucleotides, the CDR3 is TGTGCCAGCGGAGGGACAGGGGCTTTGCAGTACTTC. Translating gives CASGGTGALQYF.

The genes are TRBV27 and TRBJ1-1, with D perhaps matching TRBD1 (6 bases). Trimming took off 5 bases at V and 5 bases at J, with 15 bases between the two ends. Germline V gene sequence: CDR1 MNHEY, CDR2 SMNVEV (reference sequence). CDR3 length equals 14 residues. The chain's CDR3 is CASSKIQGTTEAFF. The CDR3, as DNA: TGTGCCAGCAGTAAGATACAGGGAACGACTGAAGCTTTCTTT.

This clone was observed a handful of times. CDR3 region: CASSPDLPRGYTF. The CDR3 DNA reads TGCGCCAGCAGCCCGGACTTGCCCCGGGGCTACACCTTC. The gene calls are TRBV5-1 and TRBJ1-2, with D hard to call. This CDR3 spans 13 amino acids. Trimming took 4 bases from V and 8 from J, leaving 15 bases between them. CDR1 is SGHRS and CDR2 is YFSETQ in the germline V gene. The full variable domain, completed using reference TRBV5-1 and TRBJ1-2, is KAGVTQTPRYLIKTRGQQVTLSCSPISGHRSVSWYQQTPGQGLQFLFEYFSETQRNKGNFPGRFSGRQFSNSRSEMNVSTLELGDSALYLCASSPDLPRGYTFGSGTRLTVV.

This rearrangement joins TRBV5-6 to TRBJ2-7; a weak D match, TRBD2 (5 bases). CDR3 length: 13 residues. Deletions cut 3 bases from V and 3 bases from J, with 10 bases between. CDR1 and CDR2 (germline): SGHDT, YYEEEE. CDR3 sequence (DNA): TGTGCCAGCAGCTCGTTCGGGATCTACGAGCAGTACTTC. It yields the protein CASSSFGIYEQYF.

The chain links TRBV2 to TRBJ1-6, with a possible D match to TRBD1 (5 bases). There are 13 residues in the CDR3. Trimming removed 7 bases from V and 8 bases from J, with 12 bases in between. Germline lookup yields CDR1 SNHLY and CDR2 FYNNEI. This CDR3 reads CASKIMGDSPLHF. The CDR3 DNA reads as TGTGCCAGCAAAATCATGGGGGATTCACCCCTCCACTTT.

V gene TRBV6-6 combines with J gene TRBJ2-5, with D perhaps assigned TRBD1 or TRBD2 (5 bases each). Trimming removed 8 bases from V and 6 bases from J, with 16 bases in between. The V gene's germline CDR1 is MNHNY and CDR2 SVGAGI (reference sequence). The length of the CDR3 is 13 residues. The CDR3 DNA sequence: TGTGCCAGCCACGTCAGAGGGGAGAAGACCCAGTACTTC. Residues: CASHVRGEKTQYF.

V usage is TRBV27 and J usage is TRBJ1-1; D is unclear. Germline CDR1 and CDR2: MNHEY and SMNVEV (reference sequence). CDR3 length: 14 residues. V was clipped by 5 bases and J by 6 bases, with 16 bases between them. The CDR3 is CASSLRGVGAEAFF. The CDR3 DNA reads TGTGCCAGCAGTCTCCGCGGGGTTGGGGCTGAAGCTTTCTTT.

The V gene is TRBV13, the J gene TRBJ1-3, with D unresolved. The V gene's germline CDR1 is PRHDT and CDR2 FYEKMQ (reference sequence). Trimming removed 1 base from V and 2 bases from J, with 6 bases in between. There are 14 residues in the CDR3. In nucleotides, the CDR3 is TGTGCCAGCAGCTTAGCTGGGGCTGGAAACACCATATATTTT. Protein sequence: CASSLAGAGNTIYF.

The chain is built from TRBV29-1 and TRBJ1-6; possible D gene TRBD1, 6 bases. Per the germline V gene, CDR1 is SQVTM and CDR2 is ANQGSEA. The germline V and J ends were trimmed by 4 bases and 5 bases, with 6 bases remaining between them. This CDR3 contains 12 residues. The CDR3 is CSVGGHNSPLHF. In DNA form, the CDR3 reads TGCAGCGTTGGGGGGCATAATTCACCCCTCCACTTT.

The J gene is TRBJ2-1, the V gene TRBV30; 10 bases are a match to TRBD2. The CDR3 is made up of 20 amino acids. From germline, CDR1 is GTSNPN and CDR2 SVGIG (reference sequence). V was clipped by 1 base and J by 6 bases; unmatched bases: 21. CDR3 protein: CAWSGYKFPSTSGASNEQFF. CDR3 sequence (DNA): TGTGCCTGGAGTGGATACAAATTCCCCAGTACTAGCGGGGCGAGCAATGAGCAGTTCTTC.

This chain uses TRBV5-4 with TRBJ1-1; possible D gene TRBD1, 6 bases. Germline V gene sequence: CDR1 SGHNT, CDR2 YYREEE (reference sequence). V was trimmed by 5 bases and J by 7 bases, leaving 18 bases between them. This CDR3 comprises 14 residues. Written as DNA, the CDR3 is TGTGCCAGCAGACGCCAAGGGCAGGGGATTGAAGCTTTCTTT. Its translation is CASRRQGQGIEAFF.

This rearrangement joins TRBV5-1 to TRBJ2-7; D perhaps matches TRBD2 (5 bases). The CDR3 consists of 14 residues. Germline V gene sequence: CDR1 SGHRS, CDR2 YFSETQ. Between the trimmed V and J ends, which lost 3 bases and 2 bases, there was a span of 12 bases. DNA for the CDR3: TGCGCCAGCAGCTCGACGACGGGGACCTACGAGCAGTACTTC. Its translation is CASSSTTGTYEQYF.

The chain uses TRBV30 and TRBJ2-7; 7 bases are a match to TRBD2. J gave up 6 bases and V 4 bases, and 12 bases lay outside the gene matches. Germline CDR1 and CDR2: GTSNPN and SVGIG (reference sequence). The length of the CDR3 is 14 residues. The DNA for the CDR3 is TGTGCCTGGATGGTGTCACCCCGCGGGGGCGAGCAGTACTTC. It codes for CAWMVSPRGGEQYF.